The clone carrying this T cell receptor (beta chain) was picked up a small number of times. Its antigen remains unidentified. Each CDR3 protein is one row after TCRdb ran MiXCR on the PCR reads. The sample consists of 300,000 to 400,000 distinct CDR3 sequences, under 25% of them appearing once. The data stem from a study of molecular identifiers for immune sequencing clone quantification. As for the study in general: Naive CD8 RNA (around 20,000 or 100,000 cells) was divided into five aliquots, with four sequenced.

Study-level findings and limits: Identical TCR molecules that share a barcode could lead to an underestimation of highly expanded clone sizes. Clones exceeding 20 RNA copies carried over 99% of effector molecules but under 1% of naive-cell molecules.

Naive CD8 T cells were sorted, and the gate applied was CD8+CD4-CCR7+CD45RA+. Germline CDR1 and CDR2: LGHNA and YSLEER. The V gene lost 0 bases and the J gene lost 0 bases, with 9 bases spanning the gap. This CDR3 is built from 16 residues. The chain recombines TRBV4-3 with TRBJ1-3; D is unresolved. Sequencing used naive CD8+ T cells from blood, with Jurkat cell RNA spiked in. Regarding subset: FACS-sorted CD8+CD4-CCR7+CD45RA+ naive T cells. The sequence was collected from a human donor in good health. Some libraries in this study had Jurkat cell RNA spiked in. CDR3 loop: CASSQDRHASGNTIYF. Written as DNA, the CDR3 is TGCGCCAGCAGCCAAGATCGGCACGCCTCTGGAAACACCATATATTTT.